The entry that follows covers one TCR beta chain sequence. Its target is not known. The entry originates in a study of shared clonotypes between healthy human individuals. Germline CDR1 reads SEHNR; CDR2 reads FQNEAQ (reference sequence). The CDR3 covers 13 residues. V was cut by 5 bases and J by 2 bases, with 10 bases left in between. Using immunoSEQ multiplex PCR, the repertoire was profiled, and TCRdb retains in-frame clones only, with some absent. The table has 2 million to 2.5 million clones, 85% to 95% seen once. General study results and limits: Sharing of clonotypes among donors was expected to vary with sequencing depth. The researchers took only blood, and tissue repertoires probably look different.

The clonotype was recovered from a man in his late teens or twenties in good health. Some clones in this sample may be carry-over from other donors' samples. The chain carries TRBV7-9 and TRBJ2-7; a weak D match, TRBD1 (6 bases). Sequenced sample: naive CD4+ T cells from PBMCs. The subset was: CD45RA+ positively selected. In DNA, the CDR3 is TGTGCCAGCAGCCGACAGGCCCCCTACGAGCAGTACTTC. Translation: CASSRQAPYEQYF.